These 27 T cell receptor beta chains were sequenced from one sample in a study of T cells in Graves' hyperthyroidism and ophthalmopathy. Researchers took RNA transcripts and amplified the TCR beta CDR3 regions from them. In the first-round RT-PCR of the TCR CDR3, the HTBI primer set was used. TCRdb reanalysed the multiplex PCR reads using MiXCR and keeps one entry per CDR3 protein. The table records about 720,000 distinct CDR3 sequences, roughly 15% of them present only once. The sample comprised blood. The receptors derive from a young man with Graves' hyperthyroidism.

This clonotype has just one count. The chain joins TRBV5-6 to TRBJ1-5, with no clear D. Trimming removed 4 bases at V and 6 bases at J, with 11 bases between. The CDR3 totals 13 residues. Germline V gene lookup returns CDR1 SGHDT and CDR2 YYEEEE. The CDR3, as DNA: TGTGCCAGCAGCCGGTGGGCCGCTCAGCCCCAGCATTTT. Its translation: CASSRWAAQPQHF.

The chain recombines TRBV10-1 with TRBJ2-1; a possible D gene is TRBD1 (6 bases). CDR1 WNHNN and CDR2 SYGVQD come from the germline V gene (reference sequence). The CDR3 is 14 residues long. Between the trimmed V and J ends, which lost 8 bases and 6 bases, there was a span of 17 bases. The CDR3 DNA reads TGCGCCAGCGGACGGAGCAGGGGCCTCAATGAGCAGTTCTTC. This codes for CASGRSRGLNEQFF.

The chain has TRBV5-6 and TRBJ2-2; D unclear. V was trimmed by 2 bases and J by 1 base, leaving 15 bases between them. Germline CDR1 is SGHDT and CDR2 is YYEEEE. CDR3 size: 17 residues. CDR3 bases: TGTGCCAGCAGCTTTCGGCCTCAGGCCCGGAACACCGGGGAGCTGTTTTTT. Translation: CASSFRPQARNTGELFF.

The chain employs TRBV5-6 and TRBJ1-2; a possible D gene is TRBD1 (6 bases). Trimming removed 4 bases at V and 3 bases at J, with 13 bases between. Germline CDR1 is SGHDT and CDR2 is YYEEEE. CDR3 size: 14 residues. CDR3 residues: CASSAAGVDYGYTF. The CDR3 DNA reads TGTGCCAGCAGCGCGGCAGGGGTTGACTATGGCTACACCTTC.

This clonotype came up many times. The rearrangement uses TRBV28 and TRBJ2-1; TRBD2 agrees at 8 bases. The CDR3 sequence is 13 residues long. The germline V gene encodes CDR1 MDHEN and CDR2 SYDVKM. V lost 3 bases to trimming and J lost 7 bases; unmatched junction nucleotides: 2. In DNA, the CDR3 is TGTGCCAGCAGTTTGGCTAGCGGGAATGAGCAGTTCTTC. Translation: CASSLASGNEQFF.

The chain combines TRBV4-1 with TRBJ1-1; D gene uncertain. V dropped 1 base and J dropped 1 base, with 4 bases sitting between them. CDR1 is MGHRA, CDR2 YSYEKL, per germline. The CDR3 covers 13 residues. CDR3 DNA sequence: TGCGCCAGCAGCCAAGTCGGGAACACTGAAGCTTTCTTT. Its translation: CASSQVGNTEAFF.

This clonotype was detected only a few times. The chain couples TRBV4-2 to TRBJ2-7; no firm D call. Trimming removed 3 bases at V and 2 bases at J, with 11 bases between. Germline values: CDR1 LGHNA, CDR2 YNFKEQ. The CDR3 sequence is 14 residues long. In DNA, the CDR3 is TGTGCCAGCAGCCACGTAGCAACCCCCTACGAGCAGTACTTC. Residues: CASSHVATPYEQYF.

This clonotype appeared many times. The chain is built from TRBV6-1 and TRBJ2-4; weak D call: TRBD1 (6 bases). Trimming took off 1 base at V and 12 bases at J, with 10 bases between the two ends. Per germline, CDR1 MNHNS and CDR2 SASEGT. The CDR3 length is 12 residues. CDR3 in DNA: TGTGCCAGCAGTGAAGAGACAGGCTCTCAGTACTTC. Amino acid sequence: CASSEETGSQYF.

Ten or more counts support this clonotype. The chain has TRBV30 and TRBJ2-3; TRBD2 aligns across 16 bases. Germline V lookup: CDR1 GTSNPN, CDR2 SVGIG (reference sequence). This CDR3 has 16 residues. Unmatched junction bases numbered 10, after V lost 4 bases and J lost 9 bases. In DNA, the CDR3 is TGTGCCTGGAACGAAGGGACTAGCGGGAGGGCGGAAACGCAGTATTTT. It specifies CAWNEGTSGRAETQYF.

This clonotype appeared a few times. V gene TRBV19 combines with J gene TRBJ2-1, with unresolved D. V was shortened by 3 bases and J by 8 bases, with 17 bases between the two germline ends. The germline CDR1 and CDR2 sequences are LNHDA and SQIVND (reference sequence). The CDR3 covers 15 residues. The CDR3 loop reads CASSIGSAEWHEQFF. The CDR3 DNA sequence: TGTGCCAGTAGTATTGGCTCCGCAGAGTGGCATGAGCAGTTCTTC.

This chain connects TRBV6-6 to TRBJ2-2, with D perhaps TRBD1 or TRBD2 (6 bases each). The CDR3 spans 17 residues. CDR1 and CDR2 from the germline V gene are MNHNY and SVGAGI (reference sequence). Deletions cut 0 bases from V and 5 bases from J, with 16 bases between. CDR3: CASSYSEGWGATGELFF. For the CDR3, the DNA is TGTGCCAGCAGTTACTCGGAGGGGTGGGGGGCAACCGGGGAGCTGTTTTTT.

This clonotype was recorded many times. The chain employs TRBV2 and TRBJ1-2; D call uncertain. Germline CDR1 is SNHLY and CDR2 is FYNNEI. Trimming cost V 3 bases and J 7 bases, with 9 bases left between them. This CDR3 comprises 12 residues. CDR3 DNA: TGTGCCAGCAGTGAGGCCCCTCCTGGCTACACCTTC. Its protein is CASSEAPPGYTF.

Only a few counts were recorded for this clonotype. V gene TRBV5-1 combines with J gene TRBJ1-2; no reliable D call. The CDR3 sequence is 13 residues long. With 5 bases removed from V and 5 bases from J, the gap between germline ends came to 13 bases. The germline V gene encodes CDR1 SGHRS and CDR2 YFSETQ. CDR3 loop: CASSRGPGYGYTF. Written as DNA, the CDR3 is TGCGCCAGCAGTCGTGGGCCCGGATATGGCTACACCTTC.

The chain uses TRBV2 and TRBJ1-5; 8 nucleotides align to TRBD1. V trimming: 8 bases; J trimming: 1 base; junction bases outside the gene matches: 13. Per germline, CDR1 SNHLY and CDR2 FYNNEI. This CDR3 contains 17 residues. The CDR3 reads CASVGGDRPMSNQPQHF. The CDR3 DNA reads TGTGCCAGCGTCGGTGGGGACAGGCCCATGAGCAATCAGCCCCAGCATTTT.

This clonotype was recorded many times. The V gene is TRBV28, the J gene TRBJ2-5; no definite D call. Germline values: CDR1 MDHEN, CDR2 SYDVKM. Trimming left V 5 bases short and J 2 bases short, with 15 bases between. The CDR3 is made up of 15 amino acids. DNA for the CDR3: TGTGCCAGCAGTGGGGTCGGCGGTTCACAAGAGACCCAGTACTTC. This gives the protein CASSGVGGSQETQYF.

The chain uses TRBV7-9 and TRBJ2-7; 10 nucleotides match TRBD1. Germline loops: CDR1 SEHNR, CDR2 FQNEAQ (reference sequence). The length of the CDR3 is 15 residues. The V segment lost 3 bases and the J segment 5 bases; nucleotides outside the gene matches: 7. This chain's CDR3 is CASSFPDRGYNEQYF. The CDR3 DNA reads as TGTGCCAGCAGCTTTCCGGACAGGGGGTACAACGAGCAGTACTTC.

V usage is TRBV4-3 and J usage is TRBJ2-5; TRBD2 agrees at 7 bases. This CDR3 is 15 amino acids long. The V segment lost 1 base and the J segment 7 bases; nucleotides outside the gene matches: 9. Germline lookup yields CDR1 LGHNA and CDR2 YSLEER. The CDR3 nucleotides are TGCGCCAGCAGCCAAGGAGGCTGGGAGGGAGGGACCCAGTACTTC. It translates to CASSQGGWEGGTQYF.

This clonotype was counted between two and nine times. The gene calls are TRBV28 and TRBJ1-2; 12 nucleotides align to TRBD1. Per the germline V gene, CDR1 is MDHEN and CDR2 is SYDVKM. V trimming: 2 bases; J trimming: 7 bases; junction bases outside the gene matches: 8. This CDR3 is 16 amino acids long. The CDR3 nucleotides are TGTGCCAGCAGTTTAATGTTAGGGACAGGGGGCATTGGCTACACCTTC. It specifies CASSLMLGTGGIGYTF.

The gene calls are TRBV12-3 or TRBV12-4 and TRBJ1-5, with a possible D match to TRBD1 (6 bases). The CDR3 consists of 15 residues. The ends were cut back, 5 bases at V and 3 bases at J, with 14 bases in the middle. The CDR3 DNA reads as TGTGCCAGCAGTACCTCCGGGGGGCCCAATCAGCCCCAGCATTTT. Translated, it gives CASSTSGGPNQPQHF.

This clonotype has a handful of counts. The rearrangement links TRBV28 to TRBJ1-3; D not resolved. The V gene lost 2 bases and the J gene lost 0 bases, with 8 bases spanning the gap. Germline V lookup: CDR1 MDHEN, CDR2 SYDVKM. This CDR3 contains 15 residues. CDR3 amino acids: CASSLPTFSGNTIYF. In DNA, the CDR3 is TGTGCCAGCAGTTTACCGACCTTCTCTGGAAACACCATATATTTT.

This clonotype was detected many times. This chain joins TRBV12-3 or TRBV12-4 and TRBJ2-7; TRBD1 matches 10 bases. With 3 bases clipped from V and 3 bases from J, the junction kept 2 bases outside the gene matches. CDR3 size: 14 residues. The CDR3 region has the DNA TGTGCCAGCAGTTTCGGGACAGGGGACTACGAGCAGTACTTC. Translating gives CASSFGTGDYEQYF.

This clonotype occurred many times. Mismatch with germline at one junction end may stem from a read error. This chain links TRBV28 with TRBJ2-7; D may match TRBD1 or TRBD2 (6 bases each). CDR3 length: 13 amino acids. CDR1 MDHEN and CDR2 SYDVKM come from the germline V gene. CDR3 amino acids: CASTLRGAYEQYF. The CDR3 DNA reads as TGTGCCAGCACTTTAAGGGGGGCCTACGAGCAGTACTTC.

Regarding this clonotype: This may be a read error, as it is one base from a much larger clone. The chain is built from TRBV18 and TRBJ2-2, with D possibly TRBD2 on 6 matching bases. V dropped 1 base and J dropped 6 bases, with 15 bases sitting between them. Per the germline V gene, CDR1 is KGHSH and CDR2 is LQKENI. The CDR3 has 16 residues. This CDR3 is CASSPRGGGPAGELFF. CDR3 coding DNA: TGTGCCAGCTCACCACGTGGAGGAGGGCCGGCCGGGGAGCTGTTTTTT.

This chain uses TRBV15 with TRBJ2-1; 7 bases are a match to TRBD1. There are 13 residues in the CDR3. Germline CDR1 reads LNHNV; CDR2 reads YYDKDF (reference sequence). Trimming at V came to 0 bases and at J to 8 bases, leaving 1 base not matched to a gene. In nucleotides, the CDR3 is TGTGCCACCAGCAGAGAAGGGGGCGATGAGCAGTTCTTC. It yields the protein CATSREGGDEQFF. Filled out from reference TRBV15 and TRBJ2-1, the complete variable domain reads DAMVIQNPRYQVTQFGKPVTLSCSQTLNHNVMYWYQQKSSQAPKLLFHYYDKDFNNEADTPDNFQSRRPNTSFCFLDIRSPGLGDTAMYLCATSREGGDEQFFGPGTRLTVL.

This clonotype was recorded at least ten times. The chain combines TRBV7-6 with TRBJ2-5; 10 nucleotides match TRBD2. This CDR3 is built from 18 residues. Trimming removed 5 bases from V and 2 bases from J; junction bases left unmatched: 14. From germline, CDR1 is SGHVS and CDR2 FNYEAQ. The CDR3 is CASSLPGLAQGSQETQYF. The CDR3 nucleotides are TGTGCCAGCAGCCTACCGGGACTAGCGCAAGGGTCTCAAGAGACCCAGTACTTC.

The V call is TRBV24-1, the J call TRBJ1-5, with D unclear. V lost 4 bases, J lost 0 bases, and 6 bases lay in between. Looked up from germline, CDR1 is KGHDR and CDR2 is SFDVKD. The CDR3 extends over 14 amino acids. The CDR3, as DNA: TGTGCCACCAGTGACCACCTTAGCAATCAGCCCCAGCATTTT. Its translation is CATSDHLSNQPQHF.

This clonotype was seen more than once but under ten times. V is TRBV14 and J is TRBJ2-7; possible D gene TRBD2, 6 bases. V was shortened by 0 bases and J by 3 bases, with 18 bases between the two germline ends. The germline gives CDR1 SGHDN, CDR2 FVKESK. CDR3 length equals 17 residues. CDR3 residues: CASSQDPSRDSHYEQYF. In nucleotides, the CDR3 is TGTGCCAGCAGCCAAGATCCCTCCCGGGACTCTCACTACGAGCAGTACTTC.